These T cell receptor beta chains were read from a single sample in a study of cytomegalovirus exposure and HLA in healthy donors. Assay used: immunoSEQ multiplex PCR; TCRdb lists only in-frame clones, some missing. Of 100,000 to 150,000 clones in the sample, about 81% are singletons; the top ten hold roughly 0.99%. The sequenced material came from PBMCs. The receptors here all came from a woman in her thirties in good health and CMV-seronegative. Each CDR3 is given with its conserved first and last residue. D genes are given only for firm matches. Size values are once, few and many counts, or a class for expanded clones, and some rows have none.

clone size	V gene	D gene	J gene	CDR3 DNA	CDR3 protein
NA	TRBV7-2	NA	TRBJ1-2	TGTGCCAGCAGCTTAGCGCACAGGGTCTATGGCTACACCTTC	CASSLAHRVYGYTF
NA	TRBV9	NA	TRBJ2-2	TGTGCCAGCAGCGTAGTCCCCGTAGGGGGAGGGCCCAACACCGGGGAGCTGTTTTTT	CASSVVPVGGGPNTGELFF
NA	TRBV9	NA	TRBJ1-2	TGTGCCAGCAGCACGAGTAACTATGGCTACACCTTC	CASSTSNYGYTF
NA	TRBV15	TRBD1	TRBJ1-1	TGTGCCACCTCTAGGGACAGGGGCATGGACACTGAAGCTTTCTTT	CATSRDRGMDTEAFF
NA	TRBV27	NA	TRBJ2-1	TGTGCTTCCCGCCTCTGGACAGCAAACAATGAGCAGTTCTTC	CASRLWTANNEQFF
few	TRBV19	NA	TRBJ1-2	TGTGCCAGTATCCCCCCCGGCTCAGGCTATGGCTACACCTTC	CASIPPGSGYGYTF
NA	TRBV18	TRBD1	TRBJ2-7	TGTGCCAGCTCACCAGGGACAGATTACGAGCAGTACTTC	CASSPGTDYEQYF
once	TRBV19	NA	TRBJ1-1	TGTGCCAGTAGTCCAGGGGCCCACACTGAAGCTTTCTTT	CASSPGAHTEAFF
NA	TRBV6-1	TRBD1	TRBJ1-5	TGTGCCAGCAGTGATTACAGGGGCCCCGATCAGCCCCAGCATTTT	CASSDYRGPDQPQHF
NA	TRBV6-5	NA	TRBJ1-1	TGTGCCAGCAGCCGGGGATTAGGGACTGAAGCTTTCTTT	CASSRGLGTEAFF
few	TRBV9	TRBD2	TRBJ2-3	TGTGCCAGCAGCGTCGGGACTAGCGGGATCACAGATACGCAGTATTTT	CASSVGTSGITDTQYF
NA	TRBV30	TRBD1	TRBJ1-3	TGTGCCTGGAGTTGGGACAGGGGCCGAAACACCATATATTTT	CAWSWDRGRNTIYF
once	TRBV6-5	TRBD1	TRBJ2-7	TGTGCCAGCAGATCCGGGACAGGGGTTGCCTACGAGCAGTACTTC	CASRSGTGVAYEQYF
NA	TRBV10-1	NA	TRBJ1-3	TGCGCCAGCAGCGGAGGGGCGACGGGAAACACCATATATTTT	CASSGGATGNTIYF
NA	TRBV14	TRBD2	TRBJ2-7	TGTGCCAGCAGCCGAGGGACTAGCGGAGGATCCTACGAGCAGTACTTC	CASSRGTSGGSYEQYF
NA	TRBV5-6	TRBD2	TRBJ2-5	TGTGCCAGCAGCCCGCGGGGGGTATGGCAAGAGACCCAGTACTTC	CASSPRGVWQETQYF
NA	TRBV7-9	NA	TRBJ1-4	TGTGCCAGCAGCTTAGGGACAGTTAATGAAAAACTGTTTTTT	CASSLGTVNEKLFF
NA	TRBV2	NA	TRBJ2-1	TGTGCCAGCAGTCTCGATCGGACAGGGAGGGGTGAGCAGTTCTTC	CASSLDRTGRGEQFF
NA	TRBV11-3	TRBD2	TRBJ2-1	TGTGCCAGCAGCGTCCCGGGACTAGCGGGAGTAGGTGAGCAGTTCTTC	CASSVPGLAGVGEQFF
NA	TRBV4-3	NA	TRBJ1-1	TGCGCCAGCAGCCATGGCGTCCAGGGTGAGACTGAAGCTTTCTTT	CASSHGVQGETEAFF
NA	TRBV5-1	NA	TRBJ2-4	TGCGCCAGCAGCTTTGAGGATCCCAAAAACATTCAGTACTTC	CASSFEDPKNIQYF
NA	TRBV27	NA	TRBJ1-4	TGTGCCAGCAGCCCTACCAGCGCAACTAATGAAAAACTGTTTTTT	CASSPTSATNEKLFF
NA	TRBV6-5	NA	TRBJ1-1	TGTGCCAGCAGTTACTCCGGGGGGAACACTGAAGCTTTCTTT	CASSYSGGNTEAFF
NA	TRBV10-3	NA	TRBJ2-5	TGTGCCATCAGTGAGGGGAGTGGGGTGGAGACCCAGTACTTC	CAISEGSGVETQYF
NA	TRBV5-1	TRBD2	TRBJ2-5	TGCGCCAGCAGCTTACTAGCGGGAGAGACCCAGTACTTC	CASSLLAGETQYF
NA	TRBV5-1	NA	TRBJ2-3	TGCGCCAGCAGCGTTCAGGGACTTGCTAGCACAGATACGCAGTATTTT	CASSVQGLASTDTQYF
NA	TRBV7-9	TRBD1	TRBJ1-1	TGTGCCAGCAGCCTCGCGGACAGGGCGGCTGAAGCTTTCTTT	CASSLADRAAEAFF
NA	TRBV7-9	NA	TRBJ2-2	TGTGCCAGCAGCCCCTTTAAGGCGGGGACGAACACCGGGGAGCTGTTTTTT	CASSPFKAGTNTGELFF
NA	TRBV7-2	NA	TRBJ2-7	TGTGCCAGCAGCCATGGGACTGGCAGAAGGGTCCTCCCCTACGAGCAGTACTTC	CASSHGTGRRVLPYEQYF
NA	TRBV18	NA	TRBJ1-1	TGTGCCAGCTCACCCCAGGGTAATGGCATGAACACTGAAGCTTTCTTT	CASSPQGNGMNTEAFF
NA	TRBV18	TRBD1	TRBJ1-2	TGTGCCAGCTCACCCGACCAGGGGGCAACGAACTATGGCTACACCTTC	CASSPDQGATNYGYTF
few	TRBV2	NA	TRBJ2-1	TGTGCCAGCAGTGAAGCCTCCGGGAGAAATGAGCAGTTCTTC	CASSEASGRNEQFF
once	TRBV5-6	NA	TRBJ2-1	TGTGCCAGCAGCCCCCGGGGGTTCCCGTCCTACAATGAGCAGTTCTTC	CASSPRGFPSYNEQFF
NA	TRBV7-3	NA	TRBJ1-1	TGTGCCAGCAGCTTATATGCGCCTGGGCAGATGAACACTGAAGCTTTCTTT	CASSLYAPGQMNTEAFF
NA	TRBV2	NA	TRBJ1-2	TGTGCCAGCAGTGAAACAGGGAACTATGGCTACACCTTC	CASSETGNYGYTF
once	TRBV19	TRBD2	TRBJ2-5	TGTGCCAGTAGTATAGACCTAGCGGGGGATTTGGAGACCCAGTACTTC	CASSIDLAGDLETQYF
NA	TRBV7-2	TRBD2	TRBJ2-1	TGTGCCAGCAGCCTCCGGGAGGTCTACAATGAGCAGTTCTTC	CASSLREVYNEQFF
NA	TRBV5-6	TRBD1	TRBJ1-1	TGTGCCAGCAGCTATGGGACAGGCTGGGACACTGAAGCTTTCTTT	CASSYGTGWDTEAFF
few	TRBV5-6	NA	TRBJ1-2	TGTGCCAGCAGCCAGGTGGGAGTGGATGGCTACACCTTC	CASSQVGVDGYTF
NA	TRBV10-3	TRBD1	TRBJ2-3	TGTGCCATCAGTGAGTCCGGGGACAGGGGTTTTACAGATACGCAGTATTTT	CAISESGDRGFTDTQYF
NA	TRBV10-2	TRBD1	TRBJ1-2	TGCGCCAGCAGTGCGGACAGGACATCTGGCTACACCTTC	CASSADRTSGYTF
NA	TRBV6-1	TRBD1	TRBJ1-2	TGTGCCAGCGCGACAGGGGGCGATGGTTTTGGCTACACCTTC	CASATGGDGFGYTF
NA	TRBV4-1	TRBD2	TRBJ2-3	TGCGCCAGCAGCCGTACCTCGCAGGCGGGGGGGCTCGCAGATACGCAGTATTTT	CASSRTSQAGGLADTQYF